This T cell receptor (beta chain) came from a study of blood T cell repertoires in COVID-19. On the study more broadly: Samples of COVID-19 (acute and convalescent) were obtained from the United States, Italy and Spain. Nucleic acid was either cDNA or gDNA, and it came from T cells, B-cell-depleted T cells, or PBMCs.

Per the original methods: Estimated nucleated cell counts came from reference gene primer amplification. TCRdb keeps only in-frame clones here, not all; method: immunoSEQ multiplex PCR. D and trimming were read from the DNA, whereas the V and J calls and clone size are those reported in that table. The sample lists 120,000 or so clones; 90% were seen once. This CDR3 has 17 amino acids. Germline CDR1 and CDR2: MNHNS and SASEGT. V lost 4 bases to trimming and J lost 4 bases; unmatched junction nucleotides: 10. Enrolled during active infection, Seattle patients were then followed longitudinally. Material for sequencing was peripheral blood. This TCR was sampled from a woman in her fifties or sixties with COVID-19, enrolled during active disease. The V gene is TRBV6-1, the J gene TRBJ1-1; 12 nucleotides agree with TRBD1. The CDR3 spells CASSVRDRGLSGTEAFF. In nucleotides, the CDR3 is TGTGCCAGCAGTGTCCGGGACAGGGGGCTCTCGGGCACTGAAGCTTTCTTT.